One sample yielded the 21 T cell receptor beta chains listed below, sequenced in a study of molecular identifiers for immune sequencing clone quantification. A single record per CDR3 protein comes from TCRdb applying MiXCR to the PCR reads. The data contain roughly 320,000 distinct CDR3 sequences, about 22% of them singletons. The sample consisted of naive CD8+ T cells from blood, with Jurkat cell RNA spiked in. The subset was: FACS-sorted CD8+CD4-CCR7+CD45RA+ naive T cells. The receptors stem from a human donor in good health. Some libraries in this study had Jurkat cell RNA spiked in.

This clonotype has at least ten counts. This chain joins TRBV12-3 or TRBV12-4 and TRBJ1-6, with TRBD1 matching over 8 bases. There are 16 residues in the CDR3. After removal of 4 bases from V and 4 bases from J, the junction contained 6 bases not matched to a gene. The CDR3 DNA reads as TGTGCCAGCAGTTCAGGGGGCTTTGAATATAATTCACCCCTCCACTTT. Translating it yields CASSSGGFEYNSPLHF.

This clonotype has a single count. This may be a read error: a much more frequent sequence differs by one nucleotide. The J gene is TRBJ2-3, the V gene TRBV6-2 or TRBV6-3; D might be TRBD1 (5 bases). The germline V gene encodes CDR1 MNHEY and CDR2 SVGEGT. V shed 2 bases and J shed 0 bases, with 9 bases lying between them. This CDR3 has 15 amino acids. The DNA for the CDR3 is TGTGCCAGCAGTTACGACAGCCGGAGCACAGATACGCAGTATTTT. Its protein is CASSYDSRSTDTQYF.

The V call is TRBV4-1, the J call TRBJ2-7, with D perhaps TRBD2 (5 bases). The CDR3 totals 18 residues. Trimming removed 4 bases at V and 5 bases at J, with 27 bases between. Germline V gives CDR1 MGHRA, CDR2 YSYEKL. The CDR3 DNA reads TGCGCCAGCAGCCCCCTGGGCGTTGCGCGGAACACGGAGGACGAGCAGTACTTC. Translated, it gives CASSPLGVARNTEDEQYF.

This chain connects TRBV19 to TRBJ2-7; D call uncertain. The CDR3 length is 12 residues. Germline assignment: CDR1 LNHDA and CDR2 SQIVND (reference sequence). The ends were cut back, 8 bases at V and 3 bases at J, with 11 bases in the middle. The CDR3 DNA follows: TGTGCCAGTGGCAGGAACGGCTACGAGCAGTACTTC. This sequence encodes CASGRNGYEQYF.

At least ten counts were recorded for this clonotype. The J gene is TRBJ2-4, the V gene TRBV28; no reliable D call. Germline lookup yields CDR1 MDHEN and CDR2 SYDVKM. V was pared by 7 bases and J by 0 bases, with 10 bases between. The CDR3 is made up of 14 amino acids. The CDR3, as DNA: TGTGCCAGCATGCAGATACTAGCCAAAAACATTCAGTACTTC. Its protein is CASMQILAKNIQYF. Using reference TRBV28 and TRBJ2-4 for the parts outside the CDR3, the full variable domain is DVKVTQSSRYLVKRTGEKVFLECVQDMDHENMFWYRQDPGLGLRLIYFSYDVKMKEKGDIPEGYSVSREKKERFSLILESASTNQTSMYLCASMQILAKNIQYFGAGTRLSVL.

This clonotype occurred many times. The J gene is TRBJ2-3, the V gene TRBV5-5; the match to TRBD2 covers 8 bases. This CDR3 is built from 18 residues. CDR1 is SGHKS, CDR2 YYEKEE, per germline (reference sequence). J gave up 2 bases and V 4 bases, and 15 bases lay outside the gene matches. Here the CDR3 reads CASSPLRASGLYTDTQYF. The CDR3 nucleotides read TGTGCCAGCAGCCCGCTACGGGCTAGCGGGCTCTACACAGATACGCAGTATTTT.

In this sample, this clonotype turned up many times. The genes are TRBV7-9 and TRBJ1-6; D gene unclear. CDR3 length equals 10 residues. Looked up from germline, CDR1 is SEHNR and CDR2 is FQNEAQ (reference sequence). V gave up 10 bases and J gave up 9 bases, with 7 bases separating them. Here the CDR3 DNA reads TGTGCCACCACTTCTTCACCCCTCCACTTT. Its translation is CATTSSPLHF. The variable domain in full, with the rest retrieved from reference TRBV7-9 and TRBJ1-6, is DTGVSQNPRHKITKRGQNVTFRCDPISEHNRLYWYRQTLGQGPEFLTYFQNEAQLEKSRLLSDRFSAERPKGSFSTLEIQRTEQGDSAMYLCATTSSPLHFGNGTRLTVT.

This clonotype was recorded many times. CDR3 loop: CASSLSAGQHEQYF. In nucleotides, the CDR3 is TGTGCCAGCAGCTTAAGTGCCGGTCAACACGAGCAGTACTTC. This chain links TRBV7-3 with TRBJ2-7, with D unresolved. Trimming pared 1 base from V and 5 bases from J, leaving 12 bases between. The CDR3 covers 14 residues. CDR1 is SGHTA and CDR2 is FQGTGA in the germline V gene.

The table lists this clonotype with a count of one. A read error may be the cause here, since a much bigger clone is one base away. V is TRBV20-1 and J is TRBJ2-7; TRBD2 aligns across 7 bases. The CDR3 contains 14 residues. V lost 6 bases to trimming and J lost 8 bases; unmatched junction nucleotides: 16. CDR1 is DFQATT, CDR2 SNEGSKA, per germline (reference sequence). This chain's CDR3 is CSAPTGAGVYKQYF. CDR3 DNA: TGCAGTGCCCCCACTGGGGCGGGAGTATACAAGCAGTACTTC.

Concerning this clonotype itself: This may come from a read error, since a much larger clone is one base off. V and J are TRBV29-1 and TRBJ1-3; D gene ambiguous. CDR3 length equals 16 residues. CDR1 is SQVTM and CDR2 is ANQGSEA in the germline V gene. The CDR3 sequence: CSVSFWTYSSGNTICF. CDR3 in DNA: TGTAGCGTTAGTTTTTGGACGTACAGCTCTGGAAACACCATATGTTTT.

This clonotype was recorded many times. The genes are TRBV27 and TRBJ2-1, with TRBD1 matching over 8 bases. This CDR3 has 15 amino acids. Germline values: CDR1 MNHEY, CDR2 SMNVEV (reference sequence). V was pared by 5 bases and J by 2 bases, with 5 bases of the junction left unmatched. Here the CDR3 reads CASSGGTGPYNEQFF. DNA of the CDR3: TGTGCCAGCAGTGGAGGGACAGGTCCCTACAATGAGCAGTTCTTC.

The CDR3 loop reads CASSLDTREQYYGYTF. The CDR3 DNA sequence: TGTGCCAGCAGTTTAGACACTCGTGAACAGTACTATGGCTACACCTTC. V usage is TRBV12-3 or TRBV12-4 and J usage is TRBJ1-2; D is unresolved. V was shortened by 1 base and J by 3 bases, with 15 bases between the two germline ends. This CDR3 spans 16 amino acids.

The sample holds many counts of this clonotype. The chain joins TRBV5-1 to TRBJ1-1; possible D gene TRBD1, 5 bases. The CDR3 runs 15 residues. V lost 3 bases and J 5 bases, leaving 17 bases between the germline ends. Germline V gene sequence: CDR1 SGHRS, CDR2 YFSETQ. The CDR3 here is CASSSYGGRETEAFF. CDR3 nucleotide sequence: TGCGCCAGCAGCTCCTATGGGGGGAGAGAGACTGAAGCTTTCTTT.

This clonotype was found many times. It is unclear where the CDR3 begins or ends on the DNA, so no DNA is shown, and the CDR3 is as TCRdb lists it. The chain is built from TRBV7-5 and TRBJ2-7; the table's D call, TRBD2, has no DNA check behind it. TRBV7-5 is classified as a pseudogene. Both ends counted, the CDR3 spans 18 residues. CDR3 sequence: CISVPEATSRVPPYEQYF.

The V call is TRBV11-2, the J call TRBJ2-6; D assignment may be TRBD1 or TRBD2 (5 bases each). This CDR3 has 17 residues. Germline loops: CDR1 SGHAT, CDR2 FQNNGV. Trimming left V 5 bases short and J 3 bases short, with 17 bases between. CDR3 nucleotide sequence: TGTGCCAGCAGCCTAGCCGGGGCAGGGAATGGGGCCAACGTCCTGACTTTC. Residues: CASSLAGAGNGANVLTF.

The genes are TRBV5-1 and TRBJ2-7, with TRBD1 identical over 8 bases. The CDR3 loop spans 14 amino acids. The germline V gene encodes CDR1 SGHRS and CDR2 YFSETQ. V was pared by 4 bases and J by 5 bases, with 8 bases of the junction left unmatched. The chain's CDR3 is CASSLGQGIHEQYF. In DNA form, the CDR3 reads TGCGCCAGCAGCCTCGGACAGGGTATACACGAGCAGTACTTC.

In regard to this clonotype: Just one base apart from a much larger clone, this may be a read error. The DNA of the CDR3 is TGTGCCAGAAGTATTTTCGAGGACTACAATGAGCAGTTCTTC. This gives the protein CARSIFEDYNEQFF. This chain links TRBV19 with TRBJ2-1; D uncertain. Germline V gene data show CDR1 as LNHDA and CDR2 as SQIVND (reference sequence). The CDR3 is 14 residues long.

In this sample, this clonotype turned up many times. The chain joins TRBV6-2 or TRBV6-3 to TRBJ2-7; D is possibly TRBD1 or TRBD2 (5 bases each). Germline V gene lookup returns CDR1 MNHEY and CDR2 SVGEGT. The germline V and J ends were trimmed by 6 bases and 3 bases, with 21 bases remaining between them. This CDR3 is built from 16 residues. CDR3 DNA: TGTGCCAGCAGCGACCCGTTGGGGGAGAAGCTCTACGAGCAGTACTTC. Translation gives CASSDPLGEKLYEQYF.

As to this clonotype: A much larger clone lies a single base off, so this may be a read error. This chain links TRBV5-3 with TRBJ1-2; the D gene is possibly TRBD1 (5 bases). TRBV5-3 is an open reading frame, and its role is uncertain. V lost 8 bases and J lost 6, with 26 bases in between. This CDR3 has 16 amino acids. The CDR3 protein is CASSHTATATNNGYTF. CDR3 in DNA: TGTGCCAGCAGCCACACCGCGACAGCCACAAACAATGGCTACACCTTC.

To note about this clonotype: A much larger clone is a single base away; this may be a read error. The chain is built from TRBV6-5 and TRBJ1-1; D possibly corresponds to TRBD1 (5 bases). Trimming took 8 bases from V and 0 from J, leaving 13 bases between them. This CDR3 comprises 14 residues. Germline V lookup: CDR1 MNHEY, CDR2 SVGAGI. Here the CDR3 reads CASGSGNMNTEAFF. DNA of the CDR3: TGTGCCAGCGGTTCAGGGAACATGAACACTGAAGCTTTCTTT.

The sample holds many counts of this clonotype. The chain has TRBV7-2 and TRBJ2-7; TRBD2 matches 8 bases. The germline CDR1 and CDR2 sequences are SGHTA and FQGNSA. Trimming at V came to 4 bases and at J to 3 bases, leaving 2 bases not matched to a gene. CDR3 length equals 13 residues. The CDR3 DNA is TGTGCCAGCAGCTCGGGACTAGGCTACGAGCAGTACTTC. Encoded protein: CASSSGLGYEQYF.